The entry below describes one T cell receptor beta chain. Its specificity is not known. This CDR3 is built from 15 residues. V trimming: 5 bases; J trimming: 7 bases; junction bases outside the gene matches: 8. The germline CDR1 and CDR2 sequences are SGHAT and FQNNGV. This entry comes from a study of Ad26.COV2.S vaccination and SARS-CoV-2 variants. Across the whole study: COV1001, an Ad26.COV2.S trial, supplied this vaccine-arm donor. Doses of Ad26.COV2.S were injected into muscle once or twice, 56 days apart.

The sample's treatment: roughly 20 received Ad26.COV2.S at low or high dose, single or two shots; about 5 received placebo; per-sample allocation not given. Sampling occurred on day 63 after the first vaccine or placebo injection. Built on an Ad26 vector, the vaccine expressed Wuhan-strain SARS-CoV-2 spike. Study-level points and caveats: Those who received vaccine or placebo ended up with similar non-spike TCR breadth.

TCRdb keeps only in-frame clones here, not all; method: immunoSEQ multiplex PCR. The sample consists of some 350,000 clones, under 90% of them appearing once. The source is a person aged 18 to 59 who received the Ad26.COV2.S COVID-19 vaccine or a placebo. V gene TRBV11-2 combines with J gene TRBJ2-2; 9 bases agree with TRBD1. The sample here was peripheral blood, taken in a trial of Ad26.COV2.S vaccine versus placebo. The DNA for the CDR3 is TGTGCCAGCAGCCCTCCCGGGACAGGGAACGGGGAGCTGTTTTTT. Translating it yields CASSPPGTGNGELFF.